The 27 T cell receptor beta chains below come from one sample, sequenced in a study of response to subunit inactivated influenza vaccine. TCRdb re-analysed the RT-PCR reads in MiXCR, keeping a single row per CDR3 protein. Of around 580,000 distinct CDR3 sequences listed, less than 15% are singletons. The sequencing used PBMCs from blood, collected 11 to 12 days after vaccination. The receptors were gathered from a man aged 50 or older who received an inactivated influenza vaccine.

This clonotype turned up a few times. The chain joins TRBV7-2 to TRBJ2-5; D not resolved. V shed 5 bases and J shed 7 bases, with 14 bases lying between them. The CDR3 runs 13 residues. CDR1 and CDR2 from the germline V gene are SGHTA and FQGNSA. In DNA, the CDR3 is TGTGCCAGCAGCCAGGCCTTAGTTGGGACCCAGTACTTC. Protein: CASSQALVGTQYF.

The chain's CDR3 is CASRTGPVYEQYF. The CDR3 DNA follows: TGTGCCAGCAGAACGGGACCCGTCTACGAGCAGTACTTC. J is TRBJ2-7 and V is TRBV6-2 or TRBV6-3; D might be TRBD1 or TRBD2, each matching 5 bases. The CDR3 extends over 13 amino acids. The germline V gene encodes CDR1 MNHEY and CDR2 SVGEGT. V lost 6 bases to trimming and J lost 3 bases, with 12 bases between them.

The chain joins TRBV12-3 or TRBV12-4 to TRBJ2-1, with 11 bases lining up with TRBD2. This CDR3 is built from 16 residues. The V gene end was trimmed by 0 bases and the J gene end by 8 bases; junction bases not matched to a gene: 6. This CDR3 reads CASSLAVTSGSDEQFF. CDR3 nucleotide sequence: TGTGCCAGCAGTTTAGCGGTTACTAGCGGGAGTGATGAGCAGTTCTTC.

Only a few counts were recorded for this clonotype. This sequence joins TRBV12-3 or TRBV12-4 and TRBJ2-5; D unresolved. V lost 3 bases to trimming and J lost 7 bases, with 15 bases between them. CDR3 size: 14 residues. This chain's CDR3 is CASSFGYPPVTQYF. CDR3 nucleotide sequence: TGTGCCAGCAGTTTTGGGTACCCCCCGGTGACCCAGTACTTC.

This clonotype was counted at least ten times. V and J are TRBV5-1 and TRBJ2-7; D unclear. CDR1 is SGHRS, CDR2 YFSETQ, per germline. CDR3 length: 12 residues. The V gene lost 4 bases and the J gene lost 5 bases, with 10 bases spanning the gap. The CDR3 here is CASSTDWNEQYF. Written as DNA, the CDR3 is TGCGCCAGCAGCACCGATTGGAACGAGCAGTACTTC.

This clonotype was counted between two and nine times. V is TRBV9 and J is TRBJ2-6; D is possibly TRBD1 (5 bases). Looked up from germline, CDR1 is SGDLS and CDR2 is YYNGEE. With 0 bases removed from V and 8 bases from J, the gap between germline ends came to 9 bases. The CDR3 is 14 residues long. CDR3 DNA: TGTGCCAGCAGCGTAGGGCAGGGAACCAACGTCCTGACTTTC. It specifies CASSVGQGTNVLTF.

The V call is TRBV4-3, the J call TRBJ2-1; D possibly corresponds to TRBD1 (6 bases). Germline V gene sequence: CDR1 LGHNA, CDR2 YSLEER. V lost 0 bases and J lost 6, with 15 bases in between. The length of the CDR3 is 16 residues. The chain's CDR3 is CASSQDYGRGGNEQFF. The CDR3, as DNA: TGCGCCAGCAGCCAAGATTACGGCCGAGGGGGCAATGAGCAGTTCTTC.

This clonotype was observed a few times. The rearrangement joins TRBV7-2 to TRBJ2-7; TRBD2 matches at 9 bases. This CDR3 has 14 residues. The germline V gene has CDR1 SGHTA and CDR2 FQGNSA. Trimming cost V 4 bases and J 5 bases; bases outside gene matches: 6. CDR3 residues: CASSSTGTSNEQYF. CDR3 in DNA: TGTGCCAGCAGCTCGACCGGGACTAGCAACGAGCAGTACTTC.

In this sample, this clonotype turned up a few times. The V and J genes are TRBV4-3 and TRBJ1-2; D gene uncertain. CDR3 length: 15 residues. The V end lost 0 bases, the J end lost 2 bases, and 10 bases lay between the germline ends. The germline V gene encodes CDR1 LGHNA and CDR2 YSLEER. CDR3 region: CASSQDYTGNYGYTF. CDR3 nucleotide sequence: TGCGCCAGCAGCCAAGATTATACGGGGAACTATGGCTACACCTTC.

V is TRBV12-3 or TRBV12-4 and J is TRBJ2-2; D is undetermined. The CDR3 totals 15 residues. Trimming took off 8 bases at V and 4 bases at J, with 17 bases between the two ends. This chain's CDR3 is CASFPGGGPTGELFF. The CDR3 region has the DNA TGTGCCAGCTTTCCAGGTGGCGGACCCACCGGGGAGCTGTTTTTT.

In DNA form, the CDR3 reads TGCGCCAGCAGGCGTAATCGGCCAGATACGCAGTATTTT. Its translation is CASRRNRPDTQYF. The rearrangement joins TRBV5-1 to TRBJ2-3; unclear D gene. V gave up 5 bases and J gave up 4 bases, with 11 bases separating them. There are 13 residues in the CDR3. Germline V gene lookup returns CDR1 SGHRS and CDR2 YFSETQ.

The rearrangement links TRBV20-1 to TRBJ2-1; perhaps TRBD1 as D (6 bases). The V end lost 3 bases, the J end lost 4 bases, and 16 bases lay between the germline ends. The CDR3 totals 15 residues. Germline V lookup: CDR1 DFQATT, CDR2 SNEGSKA (reference sequence). CDR3 sequence (DNA): TGCAGTGCTAGGACCCCCGGGACAAGATACAATGAGCAGTTCTTC. It encodes CSARTPGTRYNEQFF.

By its share, this clonotype is medium-sized. The chain uses TRBV12-3 or TRBV12-4 and TRBJ2-1; D is perhaps TRBD1 (5 bases). Trimming removed 1 base at V and 6 bases at J, with 13 bases between. This CDR3 is 15 amino acids long. CDR3 DNA sequence: TGTGCCAGCAGTTTAGGGGGTGGGGCCCCCAATGAGCAGTTCTTC. Encoded protein: CASSLGGGAPNEQFF.

V usage is TRBV20-1 and J usage is TRBJ2-3; 7 positions agree with TRBD1. V trimming: 6 bases; J trimming: 4 bases; junction bases outside the gene matches: 10. In germline, CDR1 is DFQATT, CDR2 SNEGSKA (reference sequence). CDR3 size: 14 residues. The CDR3 sequence is CSAGWSGGADTQYF. DNA for the CDR3: TGCAGTGCCGGGTGGTCAGGGGGAGCAGATACGCAGTATTTT.

In this sample, this clonotype turned up a few times. The gene calls are TRBV7-2 and TRBJ2-7; 12 nucleotides align to TRBD1. This CDR3 has 16 amino acids. V dropped 2 bases and J dropped 7; count of bases not matched to a gene: 9. CDR1 is SGHTA and CDR2 is FQGNSA in the germline V gene. The CDR3 protein is CASSLTAGTGGYEQYF. The CDR3 nucleotides are TGTGCCAGCAGCTTAACAGCCGGGACAGGGGGCTATGAGCAGTACTTC.

The table lists this clonotype with a few counts. The rearrangement joins TRBV12-3 or TRBV12-4 to TRBJ2-3; D may correspond to TRBD1 or TRBD2 (5 bases each). Trimming stripped 7 bases from V and 3 bases from J, with 23 bases between. This CDR3 has 17 residues. CDR3 region: CASTPSFPRGLTDTQYF. CDR3 in DNA: TGTGCCAGCACCCCCTCGTTCCCCCGGGGCTTGACAGATACGCAGTATTTT.

This clonotype came up a few times. The V call is TRBV10-3, the J call TRBJ2-7; tentative D call: TRBD1 (6 bases). Germline lookup yields CDR1 ENHRY and CDR2 SYGVKD. The CDR3 extends over 13 amino acids. V lost 3 bases and J 2 bases, leaving 8 bases between the germline ends. DNA for the CDR3: TGTGCCATCAGTGAAAACAGGGCCTACGAGCAGTACTTC. Amino acid sequence: CAISENRAYEQYF.

The chain combines TRBV29-1 with TRBJ2-1; 10 bases are shared with TRBD1. Germline trimming cut 5 bases from V and 6 bases from J; bases unmatched to any gene: 7. CDR1 and CDR2 (germline): SQVTM, ANQGSEA. The CDR3 covers 14 residues. The CDR3: CSVSNRTGGNEQFF. CDR3 nucleotide sequence: TGCAGCGTTTCCAATCGGACAGGGGGCAATGAGCAGTTCTTC.

This clonotype appeared many times. This chain uses TRBV7-6 with TRBJ2-5; 8 nucleotides agree with TRBD2. Germline V lookup: CDR1 SGHVS, CDR2 FNYEAQ. This CDR3 is built from 16 residues. Trimming took 1 base from V and 2 from J; bases not matched to a gene: 6. The CDR3 region is CASSLVSSGSQETQYF. DNA of the CDR3: TGTGCCAGCAGCTTAGTATCTAGCGGGTCGCAAGAGACCCAGTACTTC.

This clonotype showed up just a few times. V and J are TRBV7-8 and TRBJ2-1; 8 bases map to TRBD2. The CDR3 loop spans 14 amino acids. With V trimmed by 10 bases and J by 4 bases, 9 bases remained unmatched. Looked up from germline, CDR1 is SGHVS and CDR2 is FQNEAQ. This CDR3 reads CATKTGGVYNEQFF. Written as DNA, the CDR3 is TGTGCCACCAAAACGGGGGGGGTATACAATGAGCAGTTCTTC.

The rearrangement links TRBV29-1 to TRBJ2-7; 10 nucleotides agree with TRBD1. The germline CDR1 and CDR2 sequences are SQVTM and ANQGSEA. CDR3 length: 15 residues. J was trimmed by 2 bases and V by 7 bases; bases with no gene match: 11. The CDR3 DNA is TGCAGCGCAAAGGGCGGACAGGGGGATACCTACGAGCAGTACTTC. It translates to CSAKGGQGDTYEQYF.

This clonotype was counted between two and nine times. The V and J genes are TRBV12-3 or TRBV12-4 and TRBJ2-1, with 12 bases lining up with TRBD2. J lost 5 bases, V lost 7 bases, and 6 bases had no gene match. The CDR3 length is 15 residues. CDR3 nucleotide sequence: TGTGCCAGCATTACTAGCGGGGGGACTCACAATGAGCAGTTCTTC. This translates into CASITSGGTHNEQFF.

This chain links TRBV3-1 with TRBJ2-2, with TRBD2 matching over 9 bases. The junction had 12 bases not matched to a gene; V was cut back by 8 bases and J by 5 bases. The CDR3 is 16 amino acids. Germline lookup yields CDR1 LGHDT and CDR2 YNNKEL (reference sequence). For the CDR3, the DNA is TGTGCCAGCGGCGGCGGGAGGGCCTTGGATACCGGGGAGCTGTTTTTT. Residues: CASGGGRALDTGELFF.

The chain joins TRBV7-9 to TRBJ2-7; no reliable D call. Germline CDR1 SEHNR, CDR2 FQNEAQ (reference sequence). The CDR3 is made up of 16 amino acids. V lost 5 bases and J 2 bases, leaving 19 bases between the germline ends. The chain's CDR3 is CASSGARTVTPYEQYF. The CDR3 DNA is TGTGCCAGCAGCGGTGCAAGGACGGTTACCCCCTACGAGCAGTACTTC.

V usage is TRBV29-1 and J usage is TRBJ2-7; weak D call: TRBD2 (6 bases). The CDR3 is 15 amino acids. Trimming took off 6 bases at V and 0 bases at J, with 18 bases between the two ends. Germline V gives CDR1 SQVTM, CDR2 ANQGSEA. The CDR3 sequence: CSVTYVAGSSYEQYF. CDR3 DNA: TGCAGCGTCACGTACGTGGCGGGGAGCTCCTACGAGCAGTACTTC.

Written as DNA, the CDR3 is TGCAGTGCTCTCCGACTAAGAAACACAGATACGCAGTATTTT. Translation: CSALRLRNTDTQYF. The V and J genes are TRBV20-1 and TRBJ2-3; a weak D match, TRBD2 (5 bases). Trimming pared 5 bases from V and 2 bases from J, leaving 14 bases between. This CDR3 comprises 14 residues. Germline lookup yields CDR1 DFQATT and CDR2 SNEGSKA (reference sequence).

The chain's CDR3 is CASSRMGADTQYF. The CDR3 nucleotides are TGTGCCAGCAGCCGTATGGGGGCAGATACGCAGTATTTT. V usage is TRBV12-3 or TRBV12-4 and J usage is TRBJ2-3, with D perhaps TRBD1 or TRBD2 (5 bases each). The ends were cut back, 6 bases at V and 4 bases at J, with 11 bases in the middle. This CDR3 is built from 13 residues.